The entry below describes one TCR beta chain. Unique molecular identifiers tagged the TCRbeta library. TCRdb re-analysed the PCR reads in MiXCR, keeping a single row per CDR3 protein. The data hold approximately 350,000 distinct CDR3 sequences, with approximately 10% observed a single time. This specimen belongs to a study of T-cell reconstitution after alpha-beta-depleted transplantation in children. This TCR was recovered from a human donor who donated a stem cell graft to a child with acute lymphoblastic leukemia. The input for sequencing was PBMCs from the stem cell graft donor, taken from the stem cell graft.

CDR3 residues: CASRPSNPQGYGYTF. The CDR3 DNA follows: TGTGCCAGCAGACCATCCAATCCCCAGGGCTATGGCTACACCTTC. J is TRBJ1-2 and V is TRBV12-3 or TRBV12-4, with D possibly matching TRBD1 (5 bases). CDR3 length equals 15 residues. The V end lost 6 bases, the J end lost 4 bases, and 18 bases lay between the germline ends.